A single sample gave rise to the 14 T cell receptor beta chains below, sequenced in a study of CD8 T cells in ankylosing spondylitis (dated by TCRdb to about 2017). Points the paper makes about the study in general: A TCR beta motif made up of 7 to 9 highly homologous amino acid variants appeared to be characteristic of blood from ankylosing spondylitis patients.

Antigens of these TCRs are unknown. Library construction relied on 5' RACE. Reads for this sample came from an Illumina HiSeq 2500. TCRdb trimmed public reads at Q25 via fastp, called clones via MiXCR and kept in-frame beta chains. Rows with a matching CDR3 protein are joined into one entry that keeps the most common DNA and genes. The sample has 700,000 to 850,000 distinct CDR3 sequences on record, about 11% of them singletons. Just over 0.5% of the sample comes from the top ten. The material sequenced was blood, either unsorted or a sorted T cell fraction (not recorded which). These TCRs come from a male donor with ankylosing spondylitis.

This clonotype was seen at least ten times. The chain combines TRBV29-1 with TRBJ2-2, with 9 bases matching TRBD1. Germline CDR1 SQVTM, CDR2 ANQGSEA. After removal of 5 bases from V and 4 bases from J, the junction contained 5 bases not matched to a gene. This CDR3 has 14 residues. The CDR3 coding sequence is TGCAGCGTTAGGACAGGGGTGTTCACCGGGGAGCTGTTTTTT. As protein: CSVRTGVFTGELFF.

This clonotype turned up a few times. V usage is TRBV11-1 and J usage is TRBJ1-1; TRBD1 is a possible D gene (6 bases). Germline V lookup: CDR1 SGHAT, CDR2 FQDESV (reference sequence). The CDR3 runs 12 residues. Deletions cut 4 bases from V and 6 bases from J, with 9 bases between. The chain's CDR3 is CASSYRAAEAFF. CDR3 nucleotide sequence: TGTGCCAGCAGCTACAGGGCCGCTGAAGCTTTCTTT. Combining the CDR3 with reference TRBV11-1 and TRBJ1-1 gives the whole variable domain EAEVAQSPRYKITEKSQAVAFWCDPISGHATLYWYRQILGQGPELLVQFQDESVVDDSQLPKDRFSAERLKGVDSTLKIQPAELGDSAMYLCASSYRAAEAFFGQGTRLTVV.

V usage is TRBV27 and J usage is TRBJ2-5; perhaps D is TRBD1 or TRBD2 (5 bases each). CDR1 is MNHEY, CDR2 SMNVEV, per germline (reference sequence). The germline V and J ends were trimmed by 5 bases and 1 base, with 20 bases remaining between them. The CDR3 has 17 residues. The CDR3 sequence is CASSPRRLRDVQETQYF. The DNA for the CDR3 is TGTGCCAGCAGTCCCCGACGTCTCCGGGACGTCCAAGAGACCCAGTACTTC.

This clonotype was counted only a few times. The chain uses TRBV5-1 and TRBJ1-5; TRBD1 matches 10 bases. CDR1 and CDR2 from the germline V gene are SGHRS and YFSETQ. The CDR3 contains 17 residues. The V segment lost 4 bases and the J segment 2 bases; nucleotides outside the gene matches: 9. CDR3 residues: CASSPGTGDSGNQPQHF. The DNA of the CDR3 is TGCGCCAGCAGCCCCGGGACAGGGGATTCGGGCAATCAGCCCCAGCATTTT. The full variable domain, completed using reference TRBV5-1 and TRBJ1-5, is KAGVTQTPRYLIKTRGQQVTLSCSPISGHRSVSWYQQTPGQGLQFLFEYFSETQRNKGNFPGRFSGRQFSNSRSEMNVSTLELGDSALYLCASSPGTGDSGNQPQHFGDGTRLSIL.

This sequence joins TRBV20-1 and TRBJ2-1; D is uncertain. The CDR3 length is 15 residues. V lost 6 bases and J 2 bases, leaving 17 bases between the germline ends. CDR1 is DFQATT and CDR2 is SNEGSKA in the germline V gene (reference sequence). CDR3 amino acids: CSASSSVKAYNEQFF. The CDR3 nucleotides read TGCAGTGCATCATCGTCGGTGAAGGCCTACAATGAGCAGTTCTTC.

This clonotype was detected many times. The chain uses TRBV29-1 and TRBJ2-3; TRBD1 might be the D (6 bases). Germline CDR1 SQVTM, CDR2 ANQGSEA. V dropped 4 bases and J dropped 0 bases, with 17 bases sitting between them. This CDR3 is 16 amino acids long. The CDR3 region is CSVGQAGSDSTDTQYF. Written as DNA, the CDR3 is TGCAGCGTTGGACAGGCGGGTTCTGATAGCACAGATACGCAGTATTTT.

This clonotype turned up a few times. The chain's CDR3 is CASSVSVRGQEYF. For the CDR3, the DNA is TGTGCCAGCAGTGTCTCCGTCCGGGGTCAGGAGTATTTT. V usage is TRBV2 and J usage is TRBJ2-3; a weak D match, TRBD2 (5 bases). Germline V CDR1 and CDR2: SNHLY, FYNNEI. V gave up 4 bases and J gave up 13 bases, with 18 bases separating them. The CDR3 runs to 13 residues.

This clonotype was seen a handful of times. V gene TRBV20-1 combines with J gene TRBJ2-3, with 7 bases fitting TRBD2. V shed 5 bases and J 2 bases; nucleotides not matched to a gene: 7. CDR1 and CDR2 from the germline V gene are DFQATT and SNEGSKA (reference sequence). The CDR3 is made up of 14 amino acids. CDR3 nucleotides: TGCAGTGCTTTTGGACTAGGAAACACAGATACGCAGTATTTT. As protein: CSAFGLGNTDTQYF.

The rearrangement links TRBV6-2 or TRBV6-3 to TRBJ1-2; 7 bases fit TRBD1. The CDR3 spans 14 residues. Germline loops: CDR1 MNHEY, CDR2 SVGEGT. The V segment lost 5 bases and the J segment 9 bases; nucleotides outside the gene matches: 12. The CDR3 spells CASSQGDSPVSYTF. In nucleotides, the CDR3 is TGTGCCAGCAGTCAGGGGGACAGCCCGGTGAGCTACACCTTC.

A few counts support this clonotype. This chain links TRBV24-1 with TRBJ2-3; 7 bases are a match to TRBD1. The germline V gene encodes CDR1 KGHDR and CDR2 SFDVKD. The CDR3 consists of 16 residues. V lost 6 bases, J lost 2 bases, and 10 bases stayed unmatched. CDR3 region: CATSPGQAGTTDTQYF. The CDR3 DNA is TGTGCCACCAGTCCCGGACAGGCGGGCACCACAGATACGCAGTATTTT.

This clonotype was seen more than once but under ten times. The chain links TRBV25-1 to TRBJ1-2, with TRBD1 identical over 9 bases. This CDR3 is built from 16 residues. V lost 8 bases to trimming and J lost 1 base; unmatched junction nucleotides: 11. Looked up from germline, CDR1 is MGHDK and CDR2 is SYGVNS. CDR3 region: CASGGTGQLLNYGYTF. As DNA, the CDR3 is TGTGCCAGCGGCGGGACAGGGCAACTACTTAACTATGGCTACACCTTC.

This clonotype was seen more than once but under ten times. DNA of the CDR3: TGCAGCGTGGGGGTCGGCTCTGAAGAGACCCAGTACTTC. Amino acids: CSVGVGSEETQYF. V gene TRBV29-1 combines with J gene TRBJ2-5; D might be TRBD1 or TRBD2, each matching 5 bases. The CDR3 contains 13 residues. Trimming removed 6 bases from V and 3 bases from J, with 14 bases in between. Germline V lookup: CDR1 SQVTM, CDR2 ANQGSEA.

This clonotype was recorded a few times. The rearrangement joins TRBV10-3 to TRBJ2-7; TRBD1 matches 8 bases. Germline V gene sequence: CDR1 ENHRY, CDR2 SYGVKD. The CDR3 extends over 12 amino acids. V lost 8 bases to trimming and J lost 5 bases; unmatched junction nucleotides: 5. DNA of the CDR3: TGTGCCATCGGGCTGACAGGGGACGAGCAGTACTTC. It specifies CAIGLTGDEQYF.

The chain is built from TRBV5-6 and TRBJ2-7; possibly TRBD1 or TRBD2 for D (5 bases each). The CDR3 runs 14 residues. V was trimmed by 0 bases and J by 3 bases, leaving 10 bases between them. Germline values: CDR1 SGHDT, CDR2 YYEEEE. The CDR3, as DNA: TGTGCCAGCAGCTTGGTACAGGACTTCTACGAGCAGTACTTC. Its translation is CASSLVQDFYEQYF.